This T cell receptor (beta chain) was sequenced for a study of cytomegalovirus exposure and HLA in healthy donors. Study-wide points: According to a later analysis, TCR clusters from the first cohort tended to co-occur in the roughly 120 validation repertoires.

The CDR3 runs 14 residues. Per germline, CDR1 SGHAT and CDR2 FQNNGV. V was cut by 4 bases and J by 7 bases, with 13 bases left in between. For this clone: Its antigen is undetermined.

Measured with immunoSEQ multiplex PCR; TCRdb has only the in-frame clones, and not every one. There are under 250,000 clones in the sample; about nine tenths occur only once, and 0.85% to 1.2% lies in the top ten. The sample consisted of PBMCs. This sequence originates from a woman younger than 30 in good health and CMV-seronegative. The rearrangement uses TRBV11-2 and TRBJ2-2; D unresolved. CDR3 sequence (DNA): TGTGCCAGCAGCTCCATCCAAGCAGGCGGGGAGCTGTTTTTT. Translating it yields CASSSIQAGGELFF. Combining the CDR3 with reference TRBV11-2 and TRBJ2-2 gives the whole variable domain EAGVAQSPRYKIIEKRQSVAFWCNPISGHATLYWYQQILGQGPKLLIQFQNNGVVDDSQLPKDRFSAERLKGVDSTLKIQPAKLEDSAVYLCASSSIQAGGELFFGEGSRLTVL.